Following are 4 T cell receptor beta chains from one sample sequenced in a study of blood T cell repertoires in COVID-19. TCRdb's copy holds only in-frame clones and misses some; the assay was immunoSEQ multiplex PCR. The sample lists approximately 180,000 clones, around 73% occurring once. The specimen sequenced was PBMCs or T cells enriched from blood (not recorded which). These receptors originate from a woman aged 45-60 years who had recovered from COVID-19.

J is TRBJ2-1 and V is TRBV7-3, with 11 positions matching TRBD2. Germline-derived CDR1 and CDR2 are SGHTA and FQGTGA. The V segment lost 4 bases and the J segment 6 bases; nucleotides outside the gene matches: 5. This CDR3 is 15 amino acids long. This CDR3 reads CASSSTSGSPNEQFF. The CDR3 DNA sequence: TGTGCCAGCAGCTCTACTAGCGGGAGCCCCAATGAGCAGTTCTTC.

CDR3 sequence (DNA): TGTGCCAGCAGCTTGAGGGCGGGAGAGGGGACAGATACGCAGTATTTT. Amino acids: CASSLRAGEGTDTQYF. V usage is TRBV5-4 and J usage is TRBJ2-3, with TRBD2 matching 7 bases. Germline trimming cut 1 base from V and 3 bases from J; bases unmatched to any gene: 8. This CDR3 region has 16 residues. Germline assignment: CDR1 SGHNT and CDR2 YYREEE (reference sequence).

This sequence joins TRBV19 and TRBJ1-2, with D uncertain. This CDR3 comprises 12 residues. Germline CDR1 is LNHDA and CDR2 is SQIVND (reference sequence). The V gene lost 5 bases and the J gene lost 8 bases, with 12 bases spanning the gap. The CDR3 DNA reads TGTGCCAGTAGTCGAGAACTATACGGCTACACCTTC. Protein sequence: CASSRELYGYTF.

This chain uses TRBV21-1 with TRBJ1-1. TRBV21-1 is termed a pseudogene. The CDR3 runs to 14 residues. The CDR3: CASSKDLGGTEAFF. The CDR3 DNA follows: TGTGCCAGCAGCAAAGATTTGGGGGGAACTGAAGCTTTCTTT.